A selection of T cell receptor beta chains follows, all from one sample in a study of regulatory T cells in long-lasting Graves disease. TCRdb reprocessed the multiplex PCR reads via MiXCR and lists one record per CDR3 protein. This sample has 350,000 to 450,000 distinct CDR3 sequences, with around 16% found just once. This sample also appeared in a second study, on T cells in Graves' hyperthyroidism and ophthalmopathy.

Specimen: peripheral blood mononuclear cells (PBMCs), collected at new diagnosis, from a patient treated with antithyroid drugs. These receptor sequences come from a middle-aged woman with Graves disease. CDR3s include the opening cysteine and the closing phenylalanine or tryptophan. D genes are given only for firm matches. Expanded clones are given a class, and other clones once, few, many or no size at all.

size: many
D: TRBD1
J: TRBJ2-3
V: TRBV11-3
CDR3: CASSFSGQSPKADTQYF
DNA: TGTGCCAGCAGCTTTTCGGGACAGTCCCCGAAGGCAGATACGCAGTATTTT

size: .
D: TRBD1
J: TRBJ1-2
V: TRBV12-3/TRBV12-4
CDR3: CASSLPTTGDGYTF
DNA: TGTGCCAGCAGTTTACCCACTACAGGGGATGGCTACACCTTC

size: many
D: .
J: TRBJ1-2
V: TRBV6-5
CDR3: CASSYSGPGGYTF
DNA: TGTGCCAGCAGTTACTCCGGGCCGGGTGGCTACACCTTC

size: many
D: .
J: TRBJ2-1
V: TRBV27
CDR3: CASSRLGPYNEQFF
DNA: TGTGCCAGCAGTCGACTAGGTCCCTACAATGAGCAGTTCTTC

size: many
D: .
J: TRBJ1-5
V: TRBV2
CDR3: CASSDDDQPQHF
DNA: TGTGCCAGCAGTGACGACGATCAGCCCCAGCATTTT

size: many
D: TRBD2
J: TRBJ2-1
V: TRBV11-1
CDR3: CASSQTGGDEQFF
DNA: TGTGCCAGCAGCCAGACGGGAGGGGATGAGCAGTTCTTC

size: many
D: TRBD1
J: TRBJ1-1
V: TRBV11-1
CDR3: CASSSQRTGGTEAFF
DNA: TGTGCCAGCAGCTCACAAAGGACAGGGGGTACTGAAGCTTTCTTT

size: few
D: TRBD1
J: TRBJ1-2
V: TRBV20-1
CDR3: CSARGQSNYGYTF
DNA: TGCAGTGCTAGGGGACAGTCTAACTATGGCTACACCTTC

size: many
D: TRBD2
J: TRBJ2-3
V: TRBV2
CDR3: CASRPGLVADTQYF
DNA: TGTGCCAGCAGGCCCGGACTAGTGGCAGATACGCAGTATTTT

size: many
D: .
J: TRBJ1-2
V: TRBV2
CDR3: CASTNVPVAAANYGYTF
DNA: TGTGCCAGCACCAATGTCCCGGTGGCAGCAGCTAACTATGGCTACACCTTC

size: .
D: .
J: TRBJ2-3
V: TRBV9
CDR3: CASSASPQLGGGTDTQYF
DNA: TGTGCCAGCAGCGCCTCGCCCCAACTAGGAGGGGGCACAGATACGCAGTATTTT

size: many
D: .
J: TRBJ1-2
V: TRBV30
CDR3: CAWSPPSTPRVYGYTF
DNA: TGTGCCTGGAGTCCCCCCTCGACCCCGAGGGTCTATGGCTACACCTTC

size: many
D: .
J: TRBJ2-1
V: TRBV12-3/TRBV12-4
CDR3: CASSLGGNPDYNEQFF
DNA: TGTGCCAGCAGTTTGGGCGGGAATCCGGACTACAATGAGCAGTTCTTC

size: .
D: TRBD1
J: TRBJ2-3
V: TRBV11-3
CDR3: CASSHPRTGNTDTQYF
DNA: TGTGCCAGCAGCCATCCTCGGACAGGGAACACAGATACGCAGTATTTT

size: few
D: .
J: TRBJ2-7
V: TRBV28
CDR3: CASRGNGYEQYF
DNA: TGTGCCAGCAGGGGTAACGGCTACGAGCAGTACTTC

size: many
D: .
J: TRBJ2-1
V: TRBV6-1
CDR3: CASSETEYNEQFF
DNA: TGTGCCAGCAGTGAGACAGAATACAATGAGCAGTTCTTC

size: .
D: TRBD1
J: TRBJ2-2
V: TRBV20-1
CDR3: CSATGGRNTGELFF
DNA: TGCAGTGCTACAGGGGGCCGGAACACCGGGGAGCTGTTTTTT

size: many
D: .
J: TRBJ2-1
V: TRBV18
CDR3: CASSPWGNDEQFF
DNA: TGTGCCAGCTCACCTTGGGGGAACGATGAGCAGTTCTTC

size: .
D: .
J: TRBJ2-1
V: TRBV10-3
CDR3: CAIISPDKSSYNEQFF
DNA: TGTGCCATCATTAGTCCGGATAAGAGCTCCTACAATGAGCAGTTCTTC

size: many
D: TRBD1
J: TRBJ2-7
V: TRBV6-5
CDR3: CASSYRDRGHEQYF
DNA: TGTGCCAGCAGTTACCGGGACAGGGGACACGAGCAGTACTTC

size: many
D: .
J: TRBJ2-7
V: TRBV7-6
CDR3: CASSFGGTIYEQYF
DNA: TGTGCCAGCAGCTTCGGCGGGACGATCTACGAGCAGTACTTC

size: many
D: TRBD2
J: TRBJ2-5
V: TRBV6-2/TRBV6-3
CDR3: CASSYREGTQYF
DNA: TGTGCCAGCAGTTATCGGGAGGGGACCCAGTACTTC

size: .
D: .
J: TRBJ1-4
V: TRBV7-9
CDR3: CASSPKLYRDGVWDEKLFF
DNA: TGTGCCAGCAGCCCCAAACTTTACCGGGACGGCGTCTGGGATGAAAAACTGTTTTTT

size: .
D: .
J: TRBJ2-3
V: TRBV20-1
CDR3: CSAIGSGTDTQYF
DNA: TGCAGTGCCATCGGGAGTGGGACAGATACGCAGTATTTT

size: many
D: TRBD1
J: TRBJ2-5
V: TRBV3-1
CDR3: CASRPTGGGGETQYF
DNA: TGTGCCAGCAGACCGACAGGGGGAGGGGGAGAGACCCAGTACTTC

size: few
D: .
J: TRBJ2-1
V: TRBV7-7
CDR3: CASSRGSDSYNEQFF
DNA: TGTGCTAGCTCCCGAGGGAGTGACTCCTACAATGAGCAGTTCTTC

size: many
D: TRBD2
J: TRBJ2-7
V: TRBV28
CDR3: CASSPVAGGPSSYEQYF
DNA: TGTGCCAGCAGTCCCGTGGCGGGAGGCCCCAGCTCCTACGAGCAGTACTTC

size: many
D: .
J: TRBJ2-5
V: TRBV28
CDR3: CASSLLRSAPKKETQYF
DNA: TGTGCCAGCAGTCTCCTCCGTAGCGCACCCAAAAAAGAGACCCAGTACTTC

size: .
D: .
J: TRBJ2-3
V: TRBV12-3/TRBV12-4
CDR3: CASNLNGGITDTQYF
DNA: TGTGCCAGCAACCTAAACGGGGGAATCACAGATACGCAGTATTTT

size: many
D: .
J: TRBJ2-7
V: TRBV6-5
CDR3: CASSYGGHYEQYF
DNA: TGTGCCAGCAGTTACGGGGGGCACTACGAGCAGTACTTC

size: many
D: .
J: TRBJ2-1
V: TRBV24-1
CDR3: CATSDSSWDEQFF
DNA: TGTGCCACCAGTGATTCCTCCTGGGATGAGCAGTTCTTC

size: few
D: TRBD2
J: TRBJ2-2
V: TRBV4-1
CDR3: CASSPPSGRAGNTGELFF
DNA: TGCGCCAGCAGCCCCCCTAGCGGGAGGGCCGGGAACACCGGGGAGCTGTTTTTT

size: many
D: .
J: TRBJ2-7
V: TRBV6-5
CDR3: CASSYSVGPGSSYEQYF
DNA: TGTGCCAGCAGTTACTCGGTTGGCCCGGGGAGCTCCTACGAGCAGTACTTC

size: many
D: .
J: TRBJ1-5
V: TRBV12-3/TRBV12-4
CDR3: CASSLDREVQPQHF
DNA: TGTGCCAGCAGTTTAGATCGGGAGGTTCAGCCCCAGCATTTT

size: .
D: .
J: TRBJ1-2
V: TRBV5-6
CDR3: CASSGTRDSGDGYTF
DNA: TGTGCCAGCAGCGGGACTCGAGACTCGGGGGATGGCTACACCTTC

size: .
D: .
J: TRBJ2-2
V: TRBV5-1
CDR3: CASSYAQNTGELFF
DNA: TGCGCCAGCAGCTACGCACAGAACACCGGGGAGCTGTTTTTT

size: many
D: TRBD1
J: TRBJ2-1
V: TRBV6-2/TRBV6-3
CDR3: CASSYSRGGTGNEQFF
DNA: TGTGCCAGCAGTTACTCGAGGGGCGGGACAGGGAATGAGCAGTTCTTC

size: .
D: TRBD2
J: TRBJ2-3
V: TRBV11-2
CDR3: CASSSSAGGHADTQYF
DNA: TGTGCCAGCAGCTCCTCGGCGGGAGGGCACGCAGATACGCAGTATTTT

size: few
D: .
J: TRBJ2-5
V: TRBV18
CDR3: CASSPSQEETQYF
DNA: TGTGCCAGCTCACCTAGCCAGGAGGAGACCCAGTACTTC

size: many
D: .
J: TRBJ2-1
V: TRBV7-2
CDR3: CASSLSQWDNEQFF
DNA: TGTGCCAGCAGCTTATCGCAGTGGGACAATGAGCAGTTCTTC

size: few
D: .
J: TRBJ2-3
V: TRBV5-1
CDR3: CASSFRTGMLSDTQYF
DNA: TGCGCCAGCAGCTTTAGAACGGGAATGTTGTCAGATACGCAGTATTTT

size: few
D: .
J: TRBJ2-4
V: TRBV30
CDR3: CAWSVRGEAKNIQYF
DNA: TGTGCCTGGAGTGTTCGAGGGGAAGCCAAAAACATTCAGTACTTC

size: many
D: TRBD1
J: TRBJ2-7
V: TRBV4-3
CDR3: CASSQLDRGSYEQYF
DNA: TGCGCCAGCAGCCAACTTGACAGGGGATCCTACGAGCAGTACTTC

size: many
D: TRBD1
J: TRBJ2-7
V: TRBV24-1
CDR3: CATSDISGTGTYEQYF
DNA: TGTGCCACCAGTGATATAAGCGGGACAGGGACCTACGAGCAGTACTTC

size: many
D: .
J: TRBJ2-1
V: TRBV12-3/TRBV12-4
CDR3: CASSLSRGNNEQFF
DNA: TGTGCCAGCAGTTTATCCCGCGGAAACAATGAGCAGTTCTTC

size: many
D: .
J: TRBJ1-4
V: TRBV29-1
CDR3: CSVRTPNEKLFF
DNA: TGCAGCGTTAGGACGCCTAATGAAAAACTGTTTTTT

size: many
D: TRBD1
J: TRBJ1-2
V: TRBV12-3/TRBV12-4
CDR3: CASSGAGQDYGYTF
DNA: TGTGCCAGCAGTGGGGCGGGACAGGACTATGGCTACACCTTC

size: many
D: .
J: TRBJ2-7
V: TRBV5-5
CDR3: CASSFPHQYEQYF
DNA: TGTGCCAGCAGCTTCCCGCACCAGTACGAGCAGTACTTC

size: many
D: TRBD2
J: TRBJ2-5
V: TRBV2
CDR3: CASSPMGGFQETQYF
DNA: TGTGCCAGCAGTCCCATGGGGGGGTTCCAAGAGACCCAGTACTTC

size: .
D: TRBD1
J: TRBJ2-7
V: TRBV2
CDR3: CASSGRTGAYEQYF
DNA: TGTGCCAGCAGTGGCAGGACAGGGGCCTACGAGCAGTACTTC

size: .
D: TRBD2
J: TRBJ2-5
V: TRBV5-1
CDR3: CASSSRPGLVLQETQYF
DNA: TGCGCCAGCAGCTCTCGCCCGGGACTAGTTTTACAAGAGACCCAGTACTTC

size: many
D: .
J: TRBJ2-7
V: TRBV28
CDR3: CASHLGGQQYF
DNA: TGTGCCAGCCATCTTGGAGGCCAGCAGTACTTC

size: few
D: TRBD1
J: TRBJ2-4
V: TRBV7-9
CDR3: CASSRTGTGELAKNIQYF
DNA: TGTGCCAGCAGCCGCACCGGGACAGGGGAACTGGCCAAAAACATTCAGTACTTC

size: .
D: TRBD1
J: TRBJ2-2
V: TRBV4-1
CDR3: CASSQDRGMNTGELFF
DNA: TGCGCCAGCAGCCAGGACAGGGGGATGAACACCGGGGAGCTGTTTTTT

size: few
D: TRBD2
J: TRBJ2-5
V: TRBV3-1
CDR3: CASSQDLLLAGLLETQYF
DNA: TGTGCCAGCAGCCAAGATCTGTTACTAGCGGGATTATTGGAGACCCAGTACTTC